This TCR beta chain comes out of a study of blood T cell repertoires in COVID-19. About the study: Samples taken during acute and convalescent COVID-19 were collected in the United States, Italy and Spain.

V lost 2 bases and J lost 3, with 11 bases in between. The CDR3 runs 14 residues. CDR1 is MNHEY and CDR2 is SVGAGI in the germline V gene. To note about this clone: The identical CDR3 is also encoded by other nucleotide sequences in the sample.

Here immunoSEQ multiplex PCR was the method, and the copy in TCRdb shows in-frame clones only, minus some. This sample has roughly 260,000 clones, with 80% to 90% found just once. Sequencing was carried out using peripheral blood. V and J are TRBV6-5 and TRBJ2-7, with D possibly matching TRBD1 (5 bases). This clonotype was sampled from a woman between 45 and 60 years old with acute or convalescent COVID-19. The CDR3 DNA is TGTGCCAGCAGTTACCCGGGTCAGGGCTACGAGCAGTACTTC. It translates to CASSYPGQGYEQYF.